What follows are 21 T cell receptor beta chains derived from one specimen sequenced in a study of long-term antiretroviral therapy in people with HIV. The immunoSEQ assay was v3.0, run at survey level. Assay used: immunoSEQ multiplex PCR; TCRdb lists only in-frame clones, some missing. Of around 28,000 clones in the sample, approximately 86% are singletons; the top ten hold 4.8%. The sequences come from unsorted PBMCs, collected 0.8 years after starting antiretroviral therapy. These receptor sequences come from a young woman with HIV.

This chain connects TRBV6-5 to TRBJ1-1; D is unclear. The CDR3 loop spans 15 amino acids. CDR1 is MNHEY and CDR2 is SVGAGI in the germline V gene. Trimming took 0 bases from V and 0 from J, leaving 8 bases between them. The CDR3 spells CASSYSREMNTEAFF. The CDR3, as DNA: TGTGCCAGCAGTTACTCGCGGGAAATGAACACTGAAGCTTTCTTT.

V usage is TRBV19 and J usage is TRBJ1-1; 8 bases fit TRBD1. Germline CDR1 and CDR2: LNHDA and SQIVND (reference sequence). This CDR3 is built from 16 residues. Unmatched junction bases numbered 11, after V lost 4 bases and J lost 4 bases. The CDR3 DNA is TGTGCCAGTAGTAGGGGGACAGGAGTGGTAACCACTGAAGCTTTCTTT. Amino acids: CASSRGTGVVTTEAFF.

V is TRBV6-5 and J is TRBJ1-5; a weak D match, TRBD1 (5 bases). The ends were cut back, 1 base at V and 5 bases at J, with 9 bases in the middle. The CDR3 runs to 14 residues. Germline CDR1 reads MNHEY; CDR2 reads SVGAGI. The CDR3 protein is CASSYFSGDQPQHF. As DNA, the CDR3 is TGTGCCAGCAGTTACTTTTCGGGGGATCAGCCCCAGCATTTT.

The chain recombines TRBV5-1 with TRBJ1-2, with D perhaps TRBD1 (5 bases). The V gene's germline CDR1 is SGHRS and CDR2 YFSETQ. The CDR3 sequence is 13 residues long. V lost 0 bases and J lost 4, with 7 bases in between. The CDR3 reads CASSLGQSYGYTF. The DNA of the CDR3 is TGCGCCAGCAGCTTGGGACAGAGCTATGGCTACACCTTC.

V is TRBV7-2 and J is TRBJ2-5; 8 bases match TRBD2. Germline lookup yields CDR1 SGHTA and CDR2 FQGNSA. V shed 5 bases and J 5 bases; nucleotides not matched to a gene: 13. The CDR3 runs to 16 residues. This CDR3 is CASSLGIAGIMETQYF. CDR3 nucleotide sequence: TGTGCCAGCAGCCTAGGGATAGCGGGGATTATGGAGACCCAGTACTTC.

This CDR3 is CASSINPGTVVTGELFF. The CDR3 nucleotides read TGTGCCAGTAGTATCAATCCCGGGACAGTAGTGACCGGGGAGCTGTTTTTT. The V and J genes are TRBV19 and TRBJ2-2, with 7 bases lining up with TRBD1. Unmatched junction bases numbered 12, after V lost 3 bases and J lost 5 bases. Per germline, CDR1 LNHDA and CDR2 SQIVND (reference sequence). The length of the CDR3 is 17 residues.

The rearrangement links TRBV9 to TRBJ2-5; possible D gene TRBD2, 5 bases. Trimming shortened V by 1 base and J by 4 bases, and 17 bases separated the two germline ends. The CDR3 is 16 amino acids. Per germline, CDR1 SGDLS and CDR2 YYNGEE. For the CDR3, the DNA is TGTGCCAGCAGCGTAACACTGGAGGAACCTCCAGAGACCCAGTACTTC. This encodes CASSVTLEEPPETQYF.

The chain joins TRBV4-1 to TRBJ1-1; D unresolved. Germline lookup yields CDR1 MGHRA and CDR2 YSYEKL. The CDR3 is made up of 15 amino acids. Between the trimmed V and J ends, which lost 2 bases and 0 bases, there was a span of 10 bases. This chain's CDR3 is CASSQNMALNTEAFF. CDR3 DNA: TGCGCCAGCAGCCAAAATATGGCTTTGAACACTGAAGCTTTCTTT.

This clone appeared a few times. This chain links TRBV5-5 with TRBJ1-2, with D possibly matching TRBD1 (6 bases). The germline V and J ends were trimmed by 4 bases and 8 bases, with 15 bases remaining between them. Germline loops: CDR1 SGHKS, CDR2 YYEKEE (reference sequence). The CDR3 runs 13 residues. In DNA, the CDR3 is TGTGCCAGCAGCCAGGGGCTGGGGGCCGGCTACACCTTC. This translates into CASSQGLGAGYTF.

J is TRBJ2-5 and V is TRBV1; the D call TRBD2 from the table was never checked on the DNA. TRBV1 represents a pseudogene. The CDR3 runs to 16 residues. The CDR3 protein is CTSSQVKFGGEETQYF. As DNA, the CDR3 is TGCACCAGCAGCCAAGTTAAGTTCGGAGGAGAAGAGACCCAGTACTTC.

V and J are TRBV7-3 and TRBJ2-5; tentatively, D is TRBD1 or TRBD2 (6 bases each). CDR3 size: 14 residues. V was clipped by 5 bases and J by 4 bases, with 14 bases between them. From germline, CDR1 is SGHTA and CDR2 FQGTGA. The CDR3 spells CASSPSGAGETQYF. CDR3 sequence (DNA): TGTGCCAGCAGCCCCTCGGGGGCGGGAGAGACCCAGTACTTC.

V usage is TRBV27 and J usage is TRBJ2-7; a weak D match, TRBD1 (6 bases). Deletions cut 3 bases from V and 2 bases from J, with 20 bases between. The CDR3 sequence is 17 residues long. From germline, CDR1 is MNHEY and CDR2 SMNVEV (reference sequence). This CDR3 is CASSFHRNTGRPYEQYF. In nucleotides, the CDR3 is TGTGCCAGCAGTTTCCACCGAAATACAGGGCGCCCCTACGAGCAGTACTTC.

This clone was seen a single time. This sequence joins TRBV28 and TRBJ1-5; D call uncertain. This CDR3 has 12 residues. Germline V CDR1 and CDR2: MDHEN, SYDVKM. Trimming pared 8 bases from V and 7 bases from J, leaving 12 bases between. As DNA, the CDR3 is TGTGCCAGCTCTCCCGGGGAGCAGCCCCAGCATTTT. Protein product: CASSPGEQPQHF.

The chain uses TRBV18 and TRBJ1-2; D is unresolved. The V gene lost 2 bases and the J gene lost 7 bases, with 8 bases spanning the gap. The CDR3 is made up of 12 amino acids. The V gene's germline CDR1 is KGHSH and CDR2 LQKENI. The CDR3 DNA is TGTGCCAGCTCACCAGGGAATGGTGGCTACACCTTC. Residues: CASSPGNGGYTF.

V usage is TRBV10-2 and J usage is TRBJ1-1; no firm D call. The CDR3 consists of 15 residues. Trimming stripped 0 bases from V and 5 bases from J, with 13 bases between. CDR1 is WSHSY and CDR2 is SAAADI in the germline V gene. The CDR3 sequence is CASSESGGGVTEAFF. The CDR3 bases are TGCGCCAGCAGTGAGTCCGGAGGAGGAGTAACTGAAGCTTTCTTT.

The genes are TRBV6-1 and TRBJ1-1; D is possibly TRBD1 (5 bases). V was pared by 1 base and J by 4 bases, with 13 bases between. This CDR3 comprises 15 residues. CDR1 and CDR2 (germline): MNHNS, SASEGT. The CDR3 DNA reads TGTGCCAGCAGTGAAGGGGGGGAAGGGAGCACTGAAGCTTTCTTT. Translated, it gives CASSEGGEGSTEAFF.

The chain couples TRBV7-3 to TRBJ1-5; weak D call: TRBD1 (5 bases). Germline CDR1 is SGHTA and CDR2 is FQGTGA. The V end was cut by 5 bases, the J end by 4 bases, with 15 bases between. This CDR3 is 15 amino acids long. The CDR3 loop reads CASSPRAGWNQPQHF. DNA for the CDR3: TGTGCCAGCAGCCCAAGGGCAGGGTGGAATCAGCCCCAGCATTTT.

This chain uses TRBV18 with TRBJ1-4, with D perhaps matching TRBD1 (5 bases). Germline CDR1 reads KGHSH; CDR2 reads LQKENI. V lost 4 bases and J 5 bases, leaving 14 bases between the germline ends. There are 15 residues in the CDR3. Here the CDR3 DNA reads TGTGCCAGCTCACTCCTCAGGGCGGTAAATGAAAAACTGTTTTTT. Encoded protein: CASSLLRAVNEKLFF.

DNA for the CDR3: TGTGCCAGCAGCCCCCGACAGGGACAAGAGACCCAGTACTTC. Translation: CASSPRQGQETQYF. The chain links TRBV9 to TRBJ2-5; TRBD1 matches at 7 bases. The trim removed 4 bases at V and 2 bases at J, leaving 5 bases unmatched. The CDR3 has 14 amino acids. Germline lookup yields CDR1 SGDLS and CDR2 YYNGEE.

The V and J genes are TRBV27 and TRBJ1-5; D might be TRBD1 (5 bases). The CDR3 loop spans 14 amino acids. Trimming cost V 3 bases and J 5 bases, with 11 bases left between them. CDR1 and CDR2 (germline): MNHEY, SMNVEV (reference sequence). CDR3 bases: TGTGCCAGCAGTTTCCGGGACGGGGATCAGCCCCAGCATTTT. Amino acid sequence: CASSFRDGDQPQHF.

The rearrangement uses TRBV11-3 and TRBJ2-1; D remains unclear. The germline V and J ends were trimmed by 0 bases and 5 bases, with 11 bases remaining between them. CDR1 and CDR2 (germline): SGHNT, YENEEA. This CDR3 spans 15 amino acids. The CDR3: CASSLDRGSHNEQFF. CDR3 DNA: TGTGCCAGCAGCTTAGATCGTGGGTCTCACAATGAGCAGTTCTTC.